Listed below are T cell receptor beta chains from one sample, sequenced in a study of T cell repertoires in cytomegalovirus infection. No antigens are known for them. TCRdb passed the reads through MiXCR, listing each CDR3 protein once. The sample lists over 250,000 distinct CDR3 sequences, about 20% occurring once. The input for sequencing was cultured PBMCs, taken from culture after CMV antigen stimulation. The origin of the receptors is a human donor in good health (CMV status not recorded). Some clones in this sample may be carry-over from other donors' samples. CDR3s include the opening cysteine and the closing phenylalanine or tryptophan. D genes are given only for firm matches. Only part of the rows carry a size: once, few, many, or a class if the clone is expanded.

TRBJ1-2	TRBV7-2	many	TRBD1	CASSFFRGPFYGYTF	TGTGCCAGCAGCTTTTTCAGGGGGCCATTCTATGGCTACACCTTC
TRBJ2-5	TRBV5-6	few	NA	CASSPGAGYQETQYF	TGTGCCAGCAGCCCGGGGGCGGGGTACCAAGAGACCCAGTACTTC
TRBJ2-5	TRBV4-1	many	TRBD1	CASSLQGQETQYF	TGCGCCAGCAGCCTACAGGGGCAAGAGACCCAGTACTTC
TRBJ2-5	TRBV7-2	many	NA	CASSLAGATEETQYF	TGTGCCAGCAGCTTAGCGGGTGCGACAGAAGAGACCCAGTACTTC
TRBJ2-4	TRBV7-2	NA	NA	CASSERLRVMAKNIQYF	TGTGCCAGCAGCGAGAGACTTCGGGTTATGGCCAAAAACATTCAGTACTTC
TRBJ1-5	TRBV27	NA	NA	CASSPSTSWQPQHF	TGTGCCAGCAGTCCCAGTACTAGTTGGCAGCCCCAGCATTTT
TRBJ2-1	TRBV18	few	NA	CASSPPAGFSYNEQFF	TGTGCCAGCTCACCACCCGCCGGCTTCTCCTACAATGAGCAGTTCTTC
TRBJ2-7	TRBV5-4	few	NA	CASSQLADSSYEQYF	TGTGCCAGCAGCCAGCTAGCGGACAGCTCCTACGAGCAGTACTTC
TRBJ1-1	TRBV6-1	NA	TRBD1	CASIITGGTEAFF	TGTGCCAGCATCATAACAGGGGGCACTGAAGCTTTCTTT
TRBJ2-3	TRBV7-2	many	TRBD2	CASSRRESQGTDTQYF	TGTGCCAGCAGCCGGCGGGAGTCCCAGGGCACAGATACGCAGTATTTT
TRBJ2-1	TRBV6-1	NA	NA	CASRTGTYSYHEQFF	TGTGCCAGCAGGACCGGGACTTACTCCTACCATGAGCAGTTCTTC
TRBJ2-1	TRBV2	NA	TRBD1	CASVGNRGNEDNEQFF	TGTGCCAGCGTGGGAAACAGGGGGAATGAGGACAATGAGCAGTTCTTC
TRBJ2-7	TRBV7-2	NA	TRBD2	CASSSGLVEQYF	TGTGCCAGCAGCTCAGGACTAGTCGAGCAGTACTTC
TRBJ2-3	TRBV12-5	NA	NA	CASGLRGVSTDTQYF	TGTGCTAGTGGTTTGAGGGGGGTCTCCACAGATACGCAGTATTTT
TRBJ1-4	TRBV7-9	NA	NA	CASSLEPGPGTWVLFF	TGTGCCAGCAGCTTAGAGCCCGGCCCCGGGACATGGGTACTGTTTTTT
TRBJ1-5	TRBV15	few	NA	CATSRDGQPQHF	TGTGCCACCAGCAGAGATGGTCAGCCCCAGCATTTT
TRBJ2-1	TRBV7-9	many	TRBD2	CASTQGGEGLNNEQFF	TGTGCCAGCACCCAGGGAGGGGAGGGCCTCAACAATGAGCAGTTCTTC
TRBJ2-1	TRBV6-2/TRBV6-3	NA	TRBD2	CASSYVASGRVYNEQFF	TGTGCCAGCAGTTACGTGGCTAGCGGGAGGGTATACAATGAGCAGTTCTTC
TRBJ1-2	TRBV7-2	many	NA	CASSFSRTVSGYTF	TGTGCCAGCAGCTTTTCCCGGACAGTTTCTGGCTACACCTTC
TRBJ2-1	TRBV28	NA	NA	CASGGCGHEQFF	TGTGCCAGCGGGGGTTGCGGTCATGAGCAGTTCTTC
TRBJ2-2	TRBV4-2	few	TRBD2	CASSQALGLAGVNTGELFF	TGTGCCAGCAGCCAAGCCCTCGGACTAGCGGGAGTAAACACCGGGGAGCTGTTTTTT
TRBJ2-3	TRBV7-4	NA	NA	CASSLSESDTQYF	TGTGCCAGCAGCCTCTCGGAGTCAGATACGCAGTATTTT
TRBJ1-5	TRBV28	NA	TRBD1	CASSLLGQGMSNQPQHF	TGTGCCAGCAGTTTACTTGGACAGGGCATGAGCAATCAGCCCCAGCATTTT
TRBJ2-7	TRBV4-2	many	NA	CASSQASATGTYEQYF	TGTGCCAGCAGCCAAGCGTCCGCGACGGGGACCTACGAGCAGTACTTC
TRBJ1-2	TRBV7-2	many	NA	CASSFSRLESGYTF	TGTGCCAGCAGCTTTTCCCGCCTTGAGTCGGGCTACACCTTC
TRBJ2-2	TRBV7-2	many	NA	CASSIPGFGELFF	TGTGCCAGCAGCATTCCAGGGTTCGGGGAGCTGTTTTTT
TRBJ2-3	TRBV19	NA	TRBD2	CASSRGLAGSADTQYF	TGTGCCAGTAGCCGGGGACTAGCGGGATCGGCGGATACGCAGTATTTT
TRBJ1-1	TRBV11-1	NA	NA	CASTNGMNTEAFF	TGTGCCAGCACCAACGGCATGAACACTGAAGCTTTCTTT
TRBJ2-1	TRBV20-1	NA	NA	CSARDISPAGLNNEQFF	TGCAGTGCTAGAGATATAAGTCCAGCGGGCCTGAACAATGAGCAGTTCTTC
TRBJ2-5	TRBV7-9	many	NA	CASSQIETQYF	TGTGCCAGCAGCCAAATTGAGACCCAGTACTTC
TRBJ2-4	TRBV23-1	few	NA	CASSPGVRQSGNIQYF	TGCGCCAGCAGTCCGGGAGTTAGGCAATCCGGAAACATTCAGTACTTC
TRBJ1-1	TRBV28	few	NA	CASSLWAGTMNTEAFF	TGTGCCAGCAGTTTATGGGCAGGGACCATGAACACTGAAGCTTTCTTT
TRBJ1-2	TRBV18	once	TRBD1	CASSPPARDRGFFTF	TGTGCCAGCTCACCCCCTGCCCGGGACAGGGGTTTCTTCACCTTC
TRBJ2-3	TRBV11-2	NA	NA	CASSLGGDEGYF	TGTGCCAGCAGCTTAGGAGGGGACGAGGGGTATTTT
TRBJ2-1	TRBV29-1	NA	NA	CSESETSNEQFF	TGCAGCGAATCAGAAACTAGTAATGAGCAGTTCTTC
TRBJ2-3	TRBV27	NA	TRBD2	CASIQLAGGPRTQYF	TGTGCCAGCATACAACTAGCGGGAGGGCCTCGGACGCAGTATTTT
TRBJ1-1	TRBV20-1	few	TRBD1	CSAPDRGLTEAFF	TGCAGTGCCCCCGACAGGGGGCTCACTGAAGCTTTCTTT
TRBJ2-3	TRBV7-2	many	TRBD2	CASSRLAGDTQYF	TGTGCCAGCAGCCGACTAGCGGGAGATACGCAGTATTTT
TRBJ2-7	TRBV27	NA	NA	CASSLWDASSYEQYF	TGTGCCAGCAGTTTATGGGACGCAAGCTCCTACGAGCAGTACTTC
TRBJ2-7	TRBV7-8	many	TRBD2	CASSPGLAGYYEQYF	TGTGCCAGCAGCCCGGGACTAGCGGGCTACTACGAGCAGTACTTC
TRBJ2-7	TRBV10-3	many	NA	CAISEKNPNEQYF	TGTGCCATCAGTGAGAAGAATCCTAACGAGCAGTACTTC
TRBJ2-1	TRBV27	many	NA	CASSLPDTYNEQFF	TGTGCCAGCAGTTTACCCGATACCTACAATGAGCAGTTCTTC
TRBJ1-5	TRBV6-2/TRBV6-3	many	TRBD1	CASSVPGGTDQPQHF	TGTGCCAGCAGTGTCCCAGGGGGAACGGATCAGCCCCAGCATTTT
TRBJ2-3	TRBV7-9	NA	TRBD2	CASSYPGLAGAADTQYF	TGTGCCAGCAGCTACCCGGGACTAGCGGGAGCAGCGGATACGCAGTATTTT